The next 22 T cell receptor beta chains were all read from a single sample in a study of blood T cell repertoires in COVID-19. Only in-frame clones appear in the TCRdb table, and some are missing; sequencing was by immunoSEQ multiplex PCR. Among approximately 250,000 clones listed, 86% were seen once. Sequencing was performed on peripheral blood. The receptor set was obtained from a woman of 80 years or more with COVID-19, enrolled during active disease.

The chain combines TRBV9 with TRBJ1-2; D is perhaps TRBD1 (5 bases). Looked up from germline, CDR1 is SGDLS and CDR2 is YYNGEE. The CDR3 loop spans 16 amino acids. V shed 3 bases and J shed 2 bases, with 17 bases lying between them. CDR3 coding DNA: TGTGCCAGCAGCGCGGCCCCCGACAGAACGAACTATGGCTACACCTTC. Protein sequence: CASSAAPDRTNYGYTF.

This clone turned up a few times. The chain carries TRBV7-9 and TRBJ2-1; perhaps TRBD2 as D (6 bases). CDR1 is SEHNR and CDR2 is FQNEAQ in the germline V gene (reference sequence). Trimming stripped 1 base from V and 3 bases from J, with 13 bases between. There are 16 residues in the CDR3. The CDR3 here is CASSLDGAGIYNEQFF. The DNA of the CDR3 is TGTGCCAGCAGCTTAGATGGCGCGGGGATCTACAATGAGCAGTTCTTC.

The genes are TRBV12-5 and TRBJ1-2; TRBD1 agrees at 10 bases. Looked up from germline, CDR1 is LGHNT and CDR2 is FRNRAP. J gave up 4 bases and V 4 bases, and 6 bases lay outside the gene matches. This CDR3 contains 15 residues. CDR3 amino acids: CASGSWDRGPYGYTF. The CDR3 nucleotides read TGTGCTAGTGGTTCCTGGGACAGGGGCCCCTATGGCTACACCTTC.

The gene calls are TRBV24-1 and TRBJ2-3, with 8 bases lining up with TRBD1. CDR1 is KGHDR, CDR2 SFDVKD, per germline. The CDR3 contains 15 residues. V lost 4 bases to trimming and J lost 5 bases; unmatched junction nucleotides: 7. CDR3 bases: TGTGCCACCAGTGACGCGACAGGGGTAGGAGATACGCAGTATTTT. Protein sequence: CATSDATGVGDTQYF.

Here the CDR3 DNA reads TGTGCCAGCAGCCAGGGACTAGCGGGTACTGGGGCCAACGTCCTGACTTTC. As protein: CASSQGLAGTGANVLTF. V is TRBV5-4 and J is TRBJ2-6; 12 positions agree with TRBD2. CDR1 and CDR2 from the germline V gene are SGHNT and YYREEE (reference sequence). Trimming took 4 bases from V and 2 from J; bases not matched to a gene: 4. This CDR3 spans 17 amino acids.

This clone came up a few times. The chain links TRBV20-1 to TRBJ2-3; D perhaps matches TRBD2 (5 bases). Germline loops: CDR1 DFQATT, CDR2 SNEGSKA (reference sequence). The ends were cut back, 5 bases at V and 7 bases at J, with 10 bases in the middle. This CDR3 has 11 amino acids. The CDR3 coding sequence is TGCAGTGCTTTGTCCGGGAATACGCAGTATTTT. This encodes CSALSGNTQYF.

This clone was detected only once. The chain has TRBV29-1 and TRBJ1-4; D gene ambiguous. The V end lost 4 bases, the J end lost 0 bases, and 12 bases lay between the germline ends. The CDR3 has 15 residues. Germline loops: CDR1 SQVTM, CDR2 ANQGSEA. CDR3 region: CSVGTSTPTNEKLFF. CDR3 nucleotides: TGCAGCGTTGGCACATCGACTCCAACTAATGAAAAACTGTTTTTT.

V is TRBV3-1 (or the pseudogene TRBV3-2) and J is TRBJ1-2; D unresolved. The CDR3 loop spans 13 amino acids. CDR1 LGHDT and CDR2 YNNKEL come from the germline V gene (reference sequence). Trimming took 1 base from V and 7 from J, leaving 10 bases between them. The CDR3 DNA reads as TGTGCCAGCAGCCAAGCAGGTCTTGGTGGCTACACCTTC. This gives the protein CASSQAGLGGYTF.

This sequence joins TRBV12-3 or TRBV12-4 and TRBJ2-1; 7 positions match TRBD2. V gave up 0 bases and J gave up 10 bases; unmatched junction bases: 3. The CDR3 sequence is 13 residues long. CDR3 bases: TGTGCCAGCAGTTTAGCCGGAGCGGGGGAGCAGTTCTTC. Translated: CASSLAGAGEQFF.

The rearrangement joins TRBV5-1 to TRBJ2-2, with 10 bases matching TRBD2. The V gene end was trimmed by 3 bases and the J gene end by 1 base; junction bases not matched to a gene: 3. Germline V gene lookup returns CDR1 SGHRS and CDR2 YFSETQ. This CDR3 is 16 amino acids long. DNA for the CDR3: TGCGCCAGCAGCTGGGCTAGCGGGAGGAACACCGGGGAGCTGTTTTTT. This codes for CASSWASGRNTGELFF.

This clone was counted between two and nine times. The chain links TRBV10-1 to TRBJ1-5, with a weak D call TRBD1 (5 bases). The germline CDR1 and CDR2 sequences are WNHNN and SYGVQD (reference sequence). V lost 6 bases and J lost 4, with 10 bases in between. The CDR3 contains 13 residues. In DNA, the CDR3 is TGCGCCAGCAGCCAGGGCCTTAATCAGCCCCAGCATTTT. It is translated as CASSQGLNQPQHF.

V is TRBV7-2 and J is TRBJ2-7; weak D call: TRBD1 (5 bases). The V end lost 1 base, the J end lost 4 bases, and 11 bases lay between the germline ends. This CDR3 is built from 14 residues. Germline CDR1 reads SGHTA; CDR2 reads FQGNSA. CDR3 sequence (DNA): TGTGCCAGCAGCTTAGTGTGGCAGGGTTACGAGCAGTACTTC. It yields the protein CASSLVWQGYEQYF.

This clone has more than one count but fewer than ten. The chain uses TRBV28 and TRBJ1-5, with D perhaps matching TRBD1 (6 bases). Looked up from germline, CDR1 is MDHEN and CDR2 is SYDVKM. V was pared by 7 bases and J by 6 bases, with 16 bases between. The CDR3 runs to 14 residues. The CDR3 sequence is CASTPQGGRQPQHF. The CDR3 coding sequence is TGTGCCAGCACCCCTCAAGGGGGACGTCAGCCCCAGCATTTT.

The chain is built from TRBV19 and TRBJ1-2, with TRBD1 matching 7 bases. Trimming cost V 5 bases and J 7 bases; bases outside gene matches: 10. The CDR3 consists of 14 residues. Per the germline V gene, CDR1 is LNHDA and CDR2 is SQIVND (reference sequence). The CDR3 region is CASSFSRTGGGYTF. The CDR3 DNA follows: TGTGCCAGTAGTTTTTCCCGGACAGGCGGTGGCTACACCTTC.

This rearrangement joins TRBV7-9 to TRBJ2-5, with TRBD2 as a possible D gene (5 bases). V was trimmed by 2 bases and J by 4 bases, leaving 14 bases between them. CDR3 size: 15 residues. Per the germline V gene, CDR1 is SEHNR and CDR2 is FQNEAQ (reference sequence). This CDR3 is CASSLLPVGGETQYF. The DNA for the CDR3 is TGTGCCAGCAGCTTACTGCCAGTCGGAGGAGAGACCCAGTACTTC.

J is TRBJ1-1 and V is TRBV12-3 or TRBV12-4, with D maybe TRBD1 (5 bases). Trimming took off 4 bases at V and 7 bases at J, with 13 bases between the two ends. The CDR3 sequence is 13 residues long. CDR3 nucleotide sequence: TGTGCCAGCAGTTCGGTGGCAGGGATTGAAGCTTTCTTT. Its translation is CASSSVAGIEAFF.

The chain combines TRBV9 with TRBJ1-6; 11 bases align to TRBD1. The V and J ends lost 3 bases and 8 bases, in that order; junction bases with no gene match: 4. The CDR3 spans 15 residues. CDR1 SGDLS and CDR2 YYNGEE come from the germline V gene. The CDR3 loop is CASSAWTGGDSPLHF. The CDR3 DNA follows: TGTGCCAGCAGCGCCTGGACAGGGGGCGATTCACCCCTCCACTTT. The variable domain in full, with the rest retrieved from reference TRBV9 and TRBJ1-6, is DSGVTQTPKHLITATGQRVTLRCSPRSGDLSVYWYQQSLDQGLQFLIQYYNGEERAKGNILERFSAQQFPDLHSELNLSSLELGDSALYFCASSAWTGGDSPLHFGNGTRLTVT.

The chain uses TRBV30 and TRBJ2-3; TRBD1 might be the D (5 bases). This CDR3 spans 14 amino acids. The germline V gene has CDR1 GTSNPN and CDR2 SVGIG (reference sequence). V was trimmed by 0 bases and J by 5 bases, leaving 12 bases between them. The CDR3 loop is CAWSVSGLKDTQYF. The CDR3 nucleotides read TGTGCCTGGAGTGTGTCAGGGCTGAAAGATACGCAGTATTTT.

The J gene is TRBJ2-1, the V gene TRBV19, with D perhaps TRBD2 (6 bases). V was trimmed by 7 bases and J by 1 base, leaving 17 bases between them. Per the germline V gene, CDR1 is LNHDA and CDR2 is SQIVND (reference sequence). There are 16 residues in the CDR3. The CDR3 loop reads CASNPHRDSSYNEQFF. The CDR3, as DNA: TGTGCCAGTAATCCTCACCGGGACTCGTCCTACAATGAGCAGTTCTTC.

V usage is TRBV24-1 and J usage is TRBJ1-2; perhaps TRBD1 as D (6 bases). The germline V gene has CDR1 KGHDR and CDR2 SFDVKD. The ends were cut back, 8 bases at V and 6 bases at J, with 18 bases in the middle. CDR3 size: 14 residues. Here the CDR3 DNA reads TGTGCCACCATCCCCAACAGGGCCGAAGATGGCTACACCTTC. The encoded protein is CATIPNRAEDGYTF.

This sequence joins TRBV11-2 and TRBJ1-5; D is ambiguous. The CDR3 is 14 residues long. V lost 2 bases and J lost 6, with 11 bases in between. Germline V gives CDR1 SGHAT, CDR2 FQNNGV. CDR3 amino acids: CASSLSTSGQPQHF. CDR3 bases: TGTGCCAGCAGCTTAAGTACATCGGGTCAGCCCCAGCATTTT.

About this clone: Other DNA sequences from this sample encode an identical CDR3 as well. The chain has TRBV9 and TRBJ2-3; 11 nucleotides align to TRBD2. Trimming took 2 bases from V and 4 from J; bases not matched to a gene: 3. Per germline, CDR1 SGDLS and CDR2 YYNGEE. The CDR3 is 15 residues long. The CDR3 region has the DNA TGTGCCAGCAGCGTTCTAGCGGGGGGTGCAGATACGCAGTATTTT. As protein: CASSVLAGGADTQYF.